This T cell receptor beta chain was sequenced for a study of molecular identifiers for immune sequencing clone quantification. Germline CDR1 is SGHDT and CDR2 is YYEEEE. Trimming shortened V by 4 bases and J by 0 bases, and 8 bases separated the two germline ends. CDR3 size: 15 residues. TCRdb analysed the PCR reads with MiXCR anew, one entry per CDR3 protein. The table records approximately 680,000 distinct CDR3 sequences, about 25% of them present only once. This rearrangement joins TRBV5-6 to TRBJ2-6; D unclear. This clonotype was obtained from a human donor in good health. Some libraries in this study had Jurkat cell RNA spiked in. Sequencing was performed on naive CD8+ T cells from blood, with Jurkat cell RNA spiked in. Indicated subset: FACS-sorted CD8+CD4-CCR7+CD45RA+ naive T cells. The DNA for the CDR3 is TGTGCCAGCAGCCTTTGGGGCTCTGGGGCCAACGTCCTGACTTTC. Translated, it gives CASSLWGSGANVLTF.